A selection of T cell receptor beta chains follows, all from one sample in a study of naive and memory T cell subsets. TCRdb itself ran the UMI-ligation and nested PCR reads through MiXCR, one entry per CDR3 protein. The data contain 90,000 to 120,000 distinct CDR3 sequences, roughly 15% of them singletons. Material: naive CD8+ T cells from blood. These receptors were obtained from a human donor in good health. Each CDR3 is given with its conserved first and last residue. D genes are given only for firm matches. Only some rows state a clone size, as once, few, many or a class for expanded clones.

TRBV30	many	.	TRBJ1-4	TGTGCCTGGAAAAACGGGGGGAATGAAAAACTGTTTTTT	CAWKNGGNEKLFF
TRBV12-3/TRBV12-4	.	TRBD2	TRBJ2-3	TGTGCCAGCAACCTGGGACTAGCGGGATTTAATACGCAGTATTTT	CASNLGLAGFNTQYF
TRBV28	.	.	TRBJ2-7	TGTGCCAGCAGGCCCGAGGTCGCCTACGAGCAGTACTTC	CASRPEVAYEQYF
TRBV4-3	.	.	TRBJ1-2	TGCGCCAGCAGCCAAGGATCTGTAGGGAGGGAACTCTATGGCTACACCTTC	CASSQGSVGRELYGYTF
TRBV20-1	.	TRBD2	TRBJ2-7	TGCAGTGCTAGAGATCCCCTAGTACTAGCGGGGACCTACGAGCAGTACTTC	CSARDPLVLAGTYEQYF
TRBV2	few	TRBD2	TRBJ2-1	TGTGCCAGCAGTTCCCTAGCGGGGCCCTACAATGAGCAGTTCTTC	CASSSLAGPYNEQFF
TRBV5-1	.	.	TRBJ1-2	TGCGCCAGCAGCCCCTCTACTTTGGGGGGCCCCTATGGCTACACCTTC	CASSPSTLGGPYGYTF
TRBV7-9	few	.	TRBJ1-4	TGTGCCAGCAGCTCTAGGTGGGAGGGCCGGGAAAAACTGTTTTTT	CASSSRWEGREKLFF
TRBV7-9	few	TRBD1	TRBJ2-3	TGTGCCAGCAGCTTGCAGAGGGGACAGGGGCTCGATACGCAGTATTTT	CASSLQRGQGLDTQYF
TRBV7-9	.	.	TRBJ2-3	TGTGCCAGCAGCCCCTACCCCGCGATGGTTACAGATACGCAGTATTTT	CASSPYPAMVTDTQYF
TRBV20-1	many	TRBD2	TRBJ2-3	TGCAGTGCTAGGCCCTGGGGGACTAGTTGGCTTCCAGATACGCAGTATTTT	CSARPWGTSWLPDTQYF
TRBV7-9	.	.	TRBJ2-3	TGTGCCAGCAGCATTCTAGTCGTCACAGATACGCAGTATTTT	CASSILVVTDTQYF
TRBV12-3/TRBV12-4	many	.	TRBJ2-7	TGTGCCAGCAGTGGGTCCTACGAGCAGTACTTC	CASSGSYEQYF
TRBV5-6	many	TRBD1	TRBJ1-2	TGTGCCAGCAGCGTAACCGGACAGGGGGTCTATGGCTACACCTTC	CASSVTGQGVYGYTF
TRBV5-1	few	.	TRBJ1-1	TGCGCCAGCAGCATGGGACAAACTGAAGCTTTCTTT	CASSMGQTEAFF
TRBV4-3	few	.	TRBJ1-2	TGCGCCAGCAGCCAAGGCGACGGAGATGGCTACACCTTC	CASSQGDGDGYTF
TRBV7-9	few	TRBD2	TRBJ2-1	TGTGCCAGCAGCAGCGGGGTAAATGAGCAGTTCTTC	CASSSGVNEQFF
TRBV20-1	few	.	TRBJ1-2	TGCAGTGCTAGAGATGAGGGGGGAAACTATGGCTACACCTTC	CSARDEGGNYGYTF
TRBV5-6	few	TRBD2	TRBJ2-3	TGTGCCAGCAGCTTCACTAGCGGGGGGCGAGATACGCAGTATTTT	CASSFTSGGRDTQYF
TRBV13	.	TRBD1	TRBJ1-4	TGTGCCAGCAGCCACCCGGGACAGGGAGATGAAAAACTGTTTTTT	CASSHPGQGDEKLFF
TRBV28	few	TRBD1	TRBJ2-1	TGTGCCAGCAGTTTAGACAGGGTTGAGCAGTTCTTC	CASSLDRVEQFF
TRBV4-2	many	.	TRBJ1-1	TGTGCCAGCAGCCAAGAGCAGGGTATGGAGACTGAAGCTTTCTTT	CASSQEQGMETEAFF
TRBV6-2/TRBV6-3	few	TRBD1	TRBJ1-2	TGTGCCAGCAGTTACGAGCAGGGGGTCCGTCCTGGCTACACCTTC	CASSYEQGVRPGYTF